This T cell receptor (beta chain) was obtained from a study of blood T cell repertoires in COVID-19. As for the study in general: Specimens from acute and convalescent COVID-19 originated in the United States, Italy and Spain.

Measured with immunoSEQ multiplex PCR; TCRdb has only the in-frame clones, and not every one. This table holds about half a million clones, roughly 88% found once. Germline V gene sequence: CDR1 MRHNA, CDR2 SNTAGT. This CDR3 is 12 amino acids long. The receptor was derived from a human donor in a cohort sampled during active COVID-19. V and J are TRBV6-4 and TRBJ2-7, with a tentative D call TRBD2 (5 bases). Sequencing was carried out using peripheral blood. CDR3 DNA sequence: TGTGTCATTAACCGGGGCTCCTACGAGCAGTACTTC. This sequence encodes CVINRGSYEQYF.